Presented here are 19 T cell receptor beta chains from one specimen sequenced in a study of long-term antiretroviral therapy in people with HIV. Running of the v3.0 immunoSEQ assay took place at survey level. TCRdb's copy holds only in-frame clones and misses some; the assay was immunoSEQ multiplex PCR. This table has fewer than 25,000 clones, more than 75% appearing once. The sample in question was unsorted PBMCs, obtained 2.3 years after starting antiretroviral therapy. These receptors were obtained from a man aged 55 to 70 with HIV.

The V call is TRBV7-8, the J call TRBJ2-7; 7 bases are a match to TRBD2. Unmatched junction bases numbered 10, after V lost 2 bases and J lost 6 bases. The CDR3 totals 15 residues. Germline loops: CDR1 SGHVS, CDR2 FQNEAQ. The CDR3 loop reads CASSLREGSRVEQYF. DNA of the CDR3: TGTGCCAGCAGCTTAAGGGAGGGCTCCCGTGTCGAGCAGTACTTC. Supplemented by reference TRBV7-8 and TRBJ2-7, the full variable domain reads GAGVSQSPRYKVAKRGQDVALRCDPISGHVSLFWYQQALGQGPEFLTYFQNEAQLDKSGLPSDRFFAERPEGSVSTLKIQRTQQEDSAVYLCASSLREGSRVEQYFGPGTRLTVT.

The chain combines TRBV6-1 with TRBJ1-4; unclear D gene. Between the trimmed V and J ends, which lost 6 bases and 3 bases, there was a span of 11 bases. This CDR3 contains 14 residues. The germline CDR1 and CDR2 sequences are MNHNS and SASEGT. CDR3 sequence (DNA): TGTGCCAGCAGCGGCGGCGAGGCTAATGAAAAACTGTTTTTT. Its protein is CASSGGEANEKLFF.

The gene calls are TRBV18 and TRBJ2-1; 15 bases are shared with TRBD2. Germline loops: CDR1 KGHSH, CDR2 LQKENI. J was trimmed by 0 bases and V by 0 bases; bases with no gene match: 9. The CDR3 extends over 21 amino acids. The CDR3 here is CASSPPGTSGGTYSSYNEQFF. The CDR3 bases are TGTGCCAGCTCACCACCTGGGACTAGCGGGGGGACCTATAGCTCCTACAATGAGCAGTTCTTC.

This clone was seen a single time. The chain has TRBV11-2 and TRBJ1-2, with 10 positions matching TRBD1. Germline CDR1 and CDR2: SGHAT and FQNNGV. V was clipped by 1 base and J by 4 bases; unmatched bases: 12. This CDR3 contains 18 residues. In DNA, the CDR3 is TGTGCCAGCAGCTTAGCCCAGGGGGGGACAGGGGTGAGCTATGGCTACACCTTC. Amino acids: CASSLAQGGTGVSYGYTF.

The chain joins TRBV5-1 to TRBJ2-5, with TRBD2 matching over 14 bases. The trim removed 2 bases at V and 3 bases at J, leaving 3 bases unmatched. The CDR3 has 16 amino acids. The V gene's germline CDR1 is SGHRS and CDR2 YFSETQ. Here the CDR3 reads CASSFPGLAGEETQYF. The CDR3 DNA sequence: TGCGCCAGCAGCTTTCCGGGACTAGCGGGGGAAGAGACCCAGTACTTC.

This sequence joins TRBV18 and TRBJ2-2; 9 bases map to TRBD1. The CDR3 extends over 16 amino acids. With V trimmed by 6 bases and J by 4 bases, 9 bases remained unmatched. Per the germline V gene, CDR1 is KGHSH and CDR2 is LQKENI. CDR3 sequence reads: CASSRLMGQGTGELFF. In DNA form, the CDR3 reads TGTGCCAGCTCGCGCTTAATGGGACAGGGCACCGGGGAGCTGTTTTTT.

This clone was detected only once. The gene calls are TRBV19 and TRBJ1-5; 9 bases map to TRBD1. The V gene's germline CDR1 is LNHDA and CDR2 SQIVND (reference sequence). The V gene end was trimmed by 3 bases and the J gene end by 5 bases; junction bases not matched to a gene: 5. The CDR3 covers 15 residues. The CDR3 here is CASSMGQGLHQPQHF. The CDR3 nucleotides read TGTGCCAGTAGTATGGGACAGGGACTCCATCAGCCCCAGCATTTT.

The J gene is TRBJ2-5, the V gene TRBV2, with D hard to call. Germline V gene lookup returns CDR1 SNHLY and CDR2 FYNNEI. The CDR3 is 11 residues long. Trimming removed 8 bases at V and 0 bases at J, with 4 bases between. CDR3 protein: CASAYQETQYF. Written as DNA, the CDR3 is TGTGCCAGCGCGTACCAAGAGACCCAGTACTTC.

This clone was recorded only once. The chain couples TRBV5-1 to TRBJ2-2; weak D call: TRBD1 (5 bases). Trimming stripped 4 bases from V and 5 bases from J, with 12 bases between. The CDR3 contains 14 residues. Per germline, CDR1 SGHRS and CDR2 YFSETQ. CDR3 in DNA: TGCGCCAGCAGCATTACGGCAGGGACCGGGGAGCTGTTTTTT. This gives the protein CASSITAGTGELFF.

Written as DNA, the CDR3 is TGCGCCAGCAGCACCAGTCCAGCCTACAATGAGCAGTTCTTC. Residues: CASSTSPAYNEQFF. J is TRBJ2-1 and V is TRBV5-1; no clear D. Trimming shortened V by 4 bases and J by 2 bases, and 10 bases separated the two germline ends. Germline loops: CDR1 SGHRS, CDR2 YFSETQ. The CDR3 sequence is 14 residues long.

V is TRBV7-6 and J is TRBJ2-7, with D perhaps TRBD1 or TRBD2 (7 bases each). In germline, CDR1 is SGHVS, CDR2 FNYEAQ. The CDR3 is 15 residues long. Between the trimmed V and J ends, which lost 5 bases and 4 bases, there was a span of 18 bases. The CDR3, as DNA: TGTGCCAGCAGCGGGGACAGTTGGGGAGGGTACGAGCAGTACTTC. This translates into CASSGDSWGGYEQYF.

The chain recombines TRBV11-2 with TRBJ2-6, with D perhaps matching TRBD1 or TRBD2 (6 bases each). The CDR3 length is 16 residues. The germline V gene encodes CDR1 SGHAT and CDR2 FQNNGV. V was pared by 6 bases and J by 4 bases, with 16 bases between. CDR3 sequence (DNA): TGTGCCAGCAGGCCTGTTCGGGGGCACGGGGCCAACGTCCTGACTTTC. Its translation: CASRPVRGHGANVLTF.

The chain combines TRBV7-6 with TRBJ1-1, with a weak D call TRBD1 (5 bases). The germline gives CDR1 SGHVS, CDR2 FNYEAQ. The CDR3 contains 13 residues. V was cut by 6 bases and J by 3 bases, with 11 bases left in between. In DNA form, the CDR3 reads TGTGCCAGCAGACAAGACAGCTACACTGAAGCTTTCTTT. Its translation: CASRQDSYTEAFF.

This sequence joins TRBV5-4 and TRBJ1-1, with D perhaps matching TRBD1 (6 bases). CDR3 size: 16 residues. Trimming shortened V by 0 bases and J by 6 bases, and 18 bases separated the two germline ends. Germline loops: CDR1 SGHNT, CDR2 YYREEE (reference sequence). CDR3 bases: TGTGCCAGCAGCTTGGACCCCGGGACACCCGAAGCTGAAGCTTTCTTT. Its protein product is CASSLDPGTPEAEAFF.

There are a few counts of this clone. The chain has TRBV9 and TRBJ1-1; TRBD1 might be the D (5 bases). The CDR3 has 15 amino acids. Deletions cut 4 bases from V and 2 bases from J, with 15 bases between. Germline CDR1 SGDLS, CDR2 YYNGEE. CDR3 region: CASSPWGDVNTEAFF. CDR3 DNA: TGTGCCAGCAGCCCCTGGGGGGACGTAAACACTGAAGCTTTCTTT.

This chain uses TRBV5-1 with TRBJ2-1; 8 bases are a match to TRBD2. The CDR3 spans 15 residues. V lost 0 bases to trimming and J lost 9 bases; unmatched junction nucleotides: 8. Germline V lookup: CDR1 SGHRS, CDR2 YFSETQ. As DNA, the CDR3 is TGCGCCAGCAGCTTGGCGGTAGCGGGATTGGCTGAGCAGTTCTTC. Translation gives CASSLAVAGLAEQFF.

This chain uses TRBV7-9 with TRBJ2-7; TRBD1 or TRBD2 may be the D gene (6 bases each). Per the germline V gene, CDR1 is SEHNR and CDR2 is FQNEAQ (reference sequence). V lost 10 bases, J lost 5 bases, and 15 bases lay in between. The CDR3 loop spans 12 amino acids. The CDR3 DNA reads as TGTGCCATCCCGGGGGCCGGCGACGAGCAGTACTTC. It encodes CAIPGAGDEQYF.

This clone was counted a single time. The chain uses TRBV29-1 and TRBJ2-5; 8 positions match TRBD2. The CDR3 consists of 15 residues. Germline trimming cut 4 bases from V and 1 base from J; bases unmatched to any gene: 8. Germline loops: CDR1 SQVTM, CDR2 ANQGSEA. CDR3 loop: CSVGGGAGAQETQYF. The DNA for the CDR3 is TGCAGCGTTGGGGGGGGAGCGGGAGCCCAAGAGACCCAGTACTTC.

V and J are TRBV5-4 and TRBJ2-2; 10 nucleotides match TRBD2. Germline assignment: CDR1 SGHNT and CDR2 YYREEE (reference sequence). The CDR3 is made up of 18 amino acids. Trimming cost V 4 bases and J 1 base; bases outside gene matches: 10. CDR3 loop: CASSQKSGRAGNTGELFF. The CDR3 DNA is TGTGCCAGCAGCCAAAAAAGCGGGAGGGCCGGGAACACCGGGGAGCTGTTTTTT.